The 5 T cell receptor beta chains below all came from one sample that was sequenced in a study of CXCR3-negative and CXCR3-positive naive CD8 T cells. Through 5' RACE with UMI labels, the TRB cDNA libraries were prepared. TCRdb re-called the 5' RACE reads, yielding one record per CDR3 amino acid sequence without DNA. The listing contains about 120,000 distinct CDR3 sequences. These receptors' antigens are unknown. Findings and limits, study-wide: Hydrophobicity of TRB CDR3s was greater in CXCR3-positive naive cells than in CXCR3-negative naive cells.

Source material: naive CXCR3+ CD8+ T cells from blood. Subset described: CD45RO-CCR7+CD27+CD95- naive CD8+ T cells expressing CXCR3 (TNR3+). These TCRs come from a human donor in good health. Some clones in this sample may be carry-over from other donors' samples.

The CDR3 sequence is CASSLALAGGTYYNEQFF. V is TRBV5-1 and J is TRBJ2-1; TCRdb picks TRBD2, but there is no DNA to check that call. CDR1 SGHRS and CDR2 YFSETQ come from the germline V gene. CDR3 length: 18 amino acids.

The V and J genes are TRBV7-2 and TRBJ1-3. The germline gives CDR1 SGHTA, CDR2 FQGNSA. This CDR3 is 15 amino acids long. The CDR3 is CASSLISLSGNTIYF. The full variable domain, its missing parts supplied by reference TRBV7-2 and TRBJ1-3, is GAGVSQSPSNKVTEKGKDVELRCDPISGHTALYWYRQSLGQGLEFLIYFQGNSAPDKSGLPSDRFSAERTGGSVSTLTIQRTQQEDSAVYLCASSLISLSGNTIYFGEGSWLTVV.

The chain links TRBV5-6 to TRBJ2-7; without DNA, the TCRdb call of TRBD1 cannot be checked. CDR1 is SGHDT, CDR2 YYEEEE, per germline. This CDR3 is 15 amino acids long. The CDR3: CASSLAGTGGEEQYF.

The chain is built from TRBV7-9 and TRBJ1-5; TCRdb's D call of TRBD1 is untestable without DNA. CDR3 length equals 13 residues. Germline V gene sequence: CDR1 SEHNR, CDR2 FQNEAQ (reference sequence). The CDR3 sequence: CASSAQGPWPQHF.

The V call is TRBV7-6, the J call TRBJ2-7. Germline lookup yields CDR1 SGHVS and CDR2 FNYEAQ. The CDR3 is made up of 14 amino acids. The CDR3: CASSFSGRPYEQYF.